This T cell receptor beta chain was found in a study of blood T cell repertoires in COVID-19. This clone was found once. The table came from immunoSEQ multiplex PCR; TCRdb's copy has only in-frame clones and leaves some out. The repertoire has 190,000 or so clones, 78% of them found once; the top ten carry 2.5% to 3%. The CDR3 sequence is 13 residues long. With 5 bases removed from V and 0 bases from J, the gap between germline ends came to 7 bases. CDR1 and CDR2 (germline): MDHEN, SYDVKM. This clonotype originated in a woman aged 80 or over with active or convalescent COVID-19. The V call is TRBV28, the J call TRBJ1-2, with D unclear. Material: peripheral blood. The DNA of the CDR3 is TGTGCCAGCAGTAGATACTCTAACTATGGCTACACCTTC. It translates to CASSRYSNYGYTF.